These 30 T cell receptor beta chains share one sample of origin, sequenced in a study of T cell responses to AZD1222 COVID-19 vaccine. Sequenced by immunoSEQ multiplex PCR; TCRdb stores in-frame clones only, minus some. This table holds 110,000 or so clones, more than 70% found once. Sequenced here: peripheral blood, sampled 28 days after the second AZD1222 dose. These TCRs come from an adult who received the AZD1222 COVID-19 vaccine.

The chain combines TRBV27 with TRBJ1-1; D might be TRBD1 (5 bases). The CDR3 is 14 amino acids. V shed 5 bases and J shed 4 bases, with 14 bases lying between them. CDR1 is MNHEY, CDR2 SMNVEV, per germline (reference sequence). CDR3 DNA: TGTGCCAGCAGTCCTGCCCAGGGTGGCACTGAAGCTTTCTTT. It codes for CASSPAQGGTEAFF.

This clone appeared a single time. The chain couples TRBV15 to TRBJ1-1, with a possible D match to TRBD1 (6 bases). Trimming stripped 2 bases from V and 7 bases from J, with 14 bases between. CDR3 length: 14 amino acids. From germline, CDR1 is LNHNV and CDR2 YYDKDF (reference sequence). The CDR3 spells CATSRSAQGYEAFF. CDR3 nucleotide sequence: TGTGCCACCAGCAGATCCGCACAGGGATATGAAGCTTTCTTT.

The chain recombines TRBV25-1 with TRBJ1-2, with 7 bases aligning to TRBD1. V lost 8 bases to trimming and J lost 0 bases; unmatched junction nucleotides: 3. The CDR3 loop spans 13 amino acids. CDR1 and CDR2 (germline): MGHDK, SYGVNS. The CDR3 DNA sequence: TGTGCCAGCTCGGGGACAGCTAACTATGGCTACACCTTC. It codes for CASSGTANYGYTF.

V usage is TRBV5-6 and J usage is TRBJ1-1; D might be TRBD1 (5 bases). This CDR3 comprises 16 residues. Between the trimmed V and J ends, which lost 0 bases and 1 base, there was a span of 13 bases. Germline loops: CDR1 SGHDT, CDR2 YYEEEE. CDR3 in amino acids: CASSLAWRGQNTEAFF. In nucleotides, the CDR3 is TGTGCCAGCAGCTTGGCGTGGAGGGGTCAGAACACTGAAGCTTTCTTT.

CDR3 sequence (DNA): TGTGCCAGCAGCTTAGTTAACACCGGGGAGCTGTTTTTT. Translated, it gives CASSLVNTGELFF. This chain connects TRBV11-3 to TRBJ2-2; D gene ambiguous. Trimming shortened V by 1 base and J by 2 bases, and 2 bases separated the two germline ends. The CDR3 is 13 amino acids. CDR1 SGHNT and CDR2 YENEEA come from the germline V gene.

The rearrangement uses TRBV18 and TRBJ1-3, with a weak D call TRBD1 (5 bases). The CDR3 has 14 residues. Germline V lookup: CDR1 KGHSH, CDR2 LQKENI. The ends were cut back, 6 bases at V and 8 bases at J, with 17 bases in the middle. The CDR3 nucleotides read TGTGCCAGCTCCTTGGGGACTACCGGGGACACCATATATTTT. Protein: CASSLGTTGDTIYF.

The rearrangement links TRBV19 to TRBJ2-1; 8 bases align to TRBD1. Germline CDR1 is LNHDA and CDR2 is SQIVND (reference sequence). This CDR3 region has 15 residues. The junction had 10 bases not matched to a gene; V was cut back by 6 bases and J by 6 bases. The CDR3, as DNA: TGTGCCAGTAGCCGGGGGCAGGGGGCGACCAATGAGCAGTTCTTC. This translates into CASSRGQGATNEQFF.

V and J are TRBV28 and TRBJ2-5; 15 nucleotides line up with TRBD2. The length of the CDR3 is 17 residues. Germline CDR1 MDHEN, CDR2 SYDVKM. V gave up 6 bases and J gave up 2 bases; unmatched junction bases: 7. CDR3 DNA sequence: TGTGCCAGCAGCTCCGGGACTAGCGGGGGGAAACAAGAGACCCAGTACTTC. It codes for CASSSGTSGGKQETQYF.

The genes are TRBV6-5 and TRBJ1-1; tentative D call: TRBD1 (6 bases). Trimming took 6 bases from V and 3 from J, leaving 17 bases between them. CDR1 is MNHEY, CDR2 SVGAGI, per germline. The CDR3 is made up of 15 amino acids. This CDR3 reads CASSSLQGTDTEAFF. The CDR3 bases are TGTGCCAGCAGCTCTCTACAGGGAACGGACACTGAAGCTTTCTTT.

This chain uses TRBV21-1 with TRBJ1-1; the D call in the table, TRBD1, was not verified against the DNA. TRBV21-1 represents a pseudogene. The CDR3 extends over 16 amino acids. The DNA for the CDR3 is TGTGCCAGCAGCAAAGTCGCAGGGGGTAGGTTCACTGAAGCTTTCTTT. Its protein is CASSKVAGGRFTEAFF.

The table lists this clone with a count of one. This chain connects TRBV10-2 to TRBJ2-2; D is perhaps TRBD1 or TRBD2 (6 bases each). Trimming took 7 bases from V and 3 from J, leaving 15 bases between them. The CDR3 is 15 amino acids. The germline gives CDR1 WSHSY, CDR2 SAAADI. The DNA for the CDR3 is TGCGCCAGCATTAATTTAGGGGGGTACACCGGGGAGCTGTTTTTT. Translation gives CASINLGGYTGELFF.

This rearrangement joins TRBV5-1 to TRBJ1-2; 8 nucleotides line up with TRBD1. Per germline, CDR1 SGHRS and CDR2 YFSETQ. Trimming took 3 bases from V and 5 from J; bases not matched to a gene: 9. The CDR3 extends over 15 amino acids. CDR3 in amino acids: CASSSWTGTDYGYTF. The CDR3 DNA reads as TGCGCCAGCAGCTCATGGACAGGGACGGATTATGGCTACACCTTC.

This clone was seen once. This CDR3 is CASSAGLAGGADTQYF. CDR3 in DNA: TGTGCCAGCAGCGCGGGACTAGCGGGGGGGGCAGATACGCAGTATTTT. The chain carries TRBV7-2 and TRBJ2-3; TRBD2 aligns across 16 bases. The germline V gene has CDR1 SGHTA and CDR2 FQGNSA. CDR3 length: 16 residues. V shed 5 bases and J 4 bases; nucleotides not matched to a gene: 3.

The chain joins TRBV5-4 to TRBJ2-7; 11 bases map to TRBD1. J lost 4 bases, V lost 4 bases, and 10 bases had no gene match. The CDR3 runs to 16 residues. Germline V gene data show CDR1 as SGHNT and CDR2 as YYREEE (reference sequence). In nucleotides, the CDR3 is TGTGCCAGCAGCCCTTCTCCGGGACAGGGGGTTTACGAGCAGTACTTC. Amino acid sequence: CASSPSPGQGVYEQYF. Filled out from reference TRBV5-4 and TRBJ2-7, the complete variable domain reads ETGVTQSPTHLIKTRGQQVTLRCSSQSGHNTVSWYQQALGQGPQFIFQYYREEENGRGNFPPRFSGLQFPNYSSELNVNALELDDSALYLCASSPSPGQGVYEQYFGPGTRLTVT.

The chain links TRBV11-3 to TRBJ2-7, with 9 bases fitting TRBD1. V lost 4 bases and J lost 3; bases outside the gene matches: 4. Per the germline V gene, CDR1 is SGHNT and CDR2 is YENEEA. The CDR3 contains 14 residues. CDR3 residues: CASSSGQGFYEQYF. The CDR3 DNA reads TGTGCCAGCAGCTCGGGACAGGGATTCTACGAGCAGTACTTC. Filled out from reference TRBV11-3 and TRBJ2-7, the complete variable domain reads EAGVVQSPRYKIIEKKQPVAFWCNPISGHNTLYWYLQNLGQGPELLIRYENEEAVDDSQLPKDRFSAERLKGVDSTLKIQPAELGDSAVYLCASSSGQGFYEQYFGPGTRLTVT.

The V gene is TRBV19, the J gene TRBJ2-5; 9 nucleotides match TRBD2. The V segment lost 6 bases and the J segment 3 bases; nucleotides outside the gene matches: 2. Germline assignment: CDR1 LNHDA and CDR2 SQIVND (reference sequence). The CDR3 is 13 amino acids. CDR3 coding DNA: TGTGCCAGTAGACGGACTAGCGAAGAGACCCAGTACTTC. It translates to CASRRTSEETQYF.

The V call is TRBV3-1 (or the pseudogene TRBV3-2), the J call TRBJ1-3; 9 nucleotides align to TRBD1. The J segment lost 2 bases and the V segment lost 5 bases, leaving 4 bases of the junction unmatched. The CDR3 has 15 residues. CDR1 is LGHDT and CDR2 is YNNKEL in the germline V gene (reference sequence). CDR3 DNA: TGTGCCAGCAGCGAAACAGGGGGCCCTGGAAACACCATATATTTT. Protein product: CASSETGGPGNTIYF.

V usage is TRBV3-1 (or the pseudogene TRBV3-2) and J usage is TRBJ2-5; D is uncertain. The CDR3 is 12 residues long. Germline loops: CDR1 LGHDT, CDR2 YNNKEL (reference sequence). V was trimmed by 4 bases and J by 0 bases, leaving 3 bases between them. For the CDR3, the DNA is TGTGCCAGCAGCCCAAACCAAGAGACCCAGTACTTC. It codes for CASSPNQETQYF.

The J gene is TRBJ1-2, the V gene TRBV2; D not resolved. The CDR3 covers 13 residues. Germline CDR1 and CDR2: SNHLY and FYNNEI. Trimming pared 2 bases from V and 7 bases from J, leaving 11 bases between. CDR3 protein: CASSESTASGYTF. The CDR3, as DNA: TGTGCCAGCAGTGAATCAACAGCCAGTGGCTACACCTTC. The variable domain in full, completed from reference TRBV2 and TRBJ1-2, reads EPEVTQTPSHQVTQMGQEVILRCVPISNHLYFYWYRQILGQKVEFLVSFYNNEISEKSEIFDDQFSVERPDGSNFTLKIRSTKLEDSAMYFCASSESTASGYTFGSGTRLTVV.

The chain combines TRBV7-2 with TRBJ1-6, with 7 bases aligning to TRBD1. The CDR3 extends over 16 amino acids. V dropped 1 base and J dropped 9; count of bases not matched to a gene: 9. In germline, CDR1 is SGHTA, CDR2 FQGNSA. The chain's CDR3 is CASSLEGVGGGSPLHF. Here the CDR3 DNA reads TGTGCCAGCAGCTTAGAAGGTGTAGGGGGCGGTTCACCCCTCCACTTT. The full variable domain, in which reference TRBV7-2 and TRBJ1-6 provide the parts outside the CDR3, is GAGVSQSPSNKVTEKGKDVELRCDPISGHTALYWYRQSLGQGLEFLIYFQGNSAPDKSGLPSDRFSAERTGGSVSTLTIQRTQQEDSAVYLCASSLEGVGGGSPLHFGNGTRLTVT.

V and J are TRBV2 and TRBJ2-7; D may be TRBD1 or TRBD2 (6 bases each). In germline, CDR1 is SNHLY, CDR2 FYNNEI. The CDR3 loop spans 14 amino acids. Trimming cost V 6 bases and J 2 bases, with 14 bases left between them. CDR3 sequence reads: CASRGAGGTYEQYF. The CDR3 DNA follows: TGTGCCAGCAGGGGGGCCGGGGGTACCTACGAGCAGTACTTC. The full variable domain, its missing parts supplied by reference TRBV2 and TRBJ2-7, is EPEVTQTPSHQVTQMGQEVILRCVPISNHLYFYWYRQILGQKVEFLVSFYNNEISEKSEIFDDQFSVERPDGSNFTLKIRSTKLEDSAMYFCASRGAGGTYEQYFGPGTRLTVT.

This chain links TRBV15 with TRBJ1-5; 8 nucleotides align to TRBD1. In germline, CDR1 is LNHNV, CDR2 YYDKDF (reference sequence). The V and J ends lost 5 bases and 2 bases, in that order; junction bases with no gene match: 2. This CDR3 is built from 14 residues. In DNA, the CDR3 is TGTGCCACCAGCCTACAGGGGGGCAATCAGCCCCAGCATTTT. This encodes CATSLQGGNQPQHF.

This rearrangement joins TRBV27 to TRBJ2-7; 11 positions match TRBD1. This CDR3 has 12 residues. Germline CDR1 is MNHEY and CDR2 is SMNVEV (reference sequence). V dropped 9 bases and J dropped 6; count of bases not matched to a gene: 4. The CDR3 region is CASSGTGGEQYF. In DNA, the CDR3 is TGTGCCAGTTCCGGGACAGGGGGCGAGCAGTACTTC.

The rearrangement uses TRBV5-5 and TRBJ1-1; TRBD1 matches at 8 bases. The J segment lost 4 bases and the V segment lost 0 bases, leaving 5 bases of the junction unmatched. CDR1 is SGHKS, CDR2 YYEKEE, per germline (reference sequence). CDR3 length: 15 amino acids. As DNA, the CDR3 is TGTGCCAGCAGCTTGGTGGCAGGGGGCGGCACTGAAGCTTTCTTT. It translates to CASSLVAGGGTEAFF. Using reference TRBV5-5 and TRBJ1-1 for the parts outside the CDR3, the full variable domain is DAGVTQSPTHLIKTRGQQVTLRCSPISGHKSVSWYQQVLGQGPQFIFQYYEKEERGRGNFPDRFSARQFPNYSSELNVNALLLGDSALYLCASSLVAGGGTEAFFGQGTRLTVV.

The CDR3 coding sequence is TGTGCCAGCAGCCTCCGGGCGGGGGGGCAAACCGGGGAGCTGTTTTTT. Its translation: CASSLRAGGQTGELFF. The chain carries TRBV14 and TRBJ2-2; 9 bases line up with TRBD2. Germline values: CDR1 SGHDN, CDR2 FVKESK. CDR3 length equals 16 residues. With V trimmed by 4 bases and J by 5 bases, 8 bases remained unmatched.

This clone was seen a single time. The chain joins TRBV7-9 to TRBJ2-1, with 10 bases that match TRBD1. This CDR3 is 15 amino acids long. In germline, CDR1 is SEHNR, CDR2 FQNEAQ (reference sequence). V dropped 5 bases and J dropped 5; count of bases not matched to a gene: 6. For the CDR3, the DNA is TGTGCCAGCAGCCATAGGGGACAGGGGAACAATGAGCAGTTCTTC. This sequence encodes CASSHRGQGNNEQFF.

The chain couples TRBV3-1 (or the pseudogene TRBV3-2) to TRBJ2-5; D is tentatively TRBD1 or TRBD2 (5 bases each). CDR1 LGHDT and CDR2 YNNKEL come from the germline V gene (reference sequence). V lost 2 bases to trimming and J lost 4 bases, with 14 bases between them. This CDR3 contains 15 residues. The CDR3 here is CASSQSGMRGETQYF. For the CDR3, the DNA is TGTGCCAGCAGCCAATCTGGGATGAGGGGAGAGACCCAGTACTTC.

The J gene is TRBJ1-4, the V gene TRBV4-3; no firm D call. The germline CDR1 and CDR2 sequences are LGHNA and YSLEER. The CDR3 sequence is 17 residues long. V lost 1 base, J lost 4 bases, and 16 bases lay in between. CDR3 nucleotide sequence: TGCGCCAGCAGCCAAGCAATGGGCGGGCTTAGTAATGAAAAACTGTTTTTT. Protein sequence: CASSQAMGGLSNEKLFF.

There are a few counts of this clone. The rearrangement links TRBV6-5 to TRBJ1-2; 8 nucleotides line up with TRBD1. This CDR3 is built from 12 residues. Losses at the gene ends were 8 bases for V and 4 bases for J; bases not matched to a gene: 3. Per the germline V gene, CDR1 is MNHEY and CDR2 is SVGAGI. CDR3 protein: CASHRGTYGYTF. CDR3 nucleotide sequence: TGTGCCAGCCACAGGGGGACCTATGGCTACACCTTC.

This clone was found once. This sequence joins TRBV4-2 and TRBJ1-4; 11 nucleotides agree with TRBD1. Trimming removed 4 bases from V and 7 bases from J; junction bases left unmatched: 14. The CDR3 totals 18 residues. From germline, CDR1 is LGHNA and CDR2 YNFKEQ. The chain's CDR3 is CASSPGQGAVGEGEKLFF. DNA of the CDR3: TGTGCCAGCAGCCCCGGACAGGGGGCAGTGGGAGAGGGTGAAAAACTGTTTTTT.